These T cell receptor beta chains were read from a single sample in a study of cytomegalovirus exposure and HLA in healthy donors. Assay: immunoSEQ multiplex PCR; the TCRdb copy retains only in-frame clones and omits some. The sample gives 130,000 or so clones, roughly 82% of which show up once; roughly 3% is in the top ten. Sequencing input: PBMCs. Receptor source: a woman aged 18-29 years in good health and CMV-seropositive. CDR3s include the opening cysteine and the closing phenylalanine or tryptophan. Each record gives: D gene, J gene, V gene, CDR3 length, CDR3 protein, CDR3 DNA. The D gene is left open where the match is weak.

d_gene: .
j_gene: TRBJ1-4
v_gene: TRBV2
len: 15
CDR3aa: CASSETGPTNEKLFF
CDR3nt: TGTGCCAGCAGTGAGACAGGCCCAACTAATGAAAAACTGTTTTTT

d_gene: TRBD1
j_gene: TRBJ1-2
v_gene: TRBV5-6
len: 15
CDR3aa: CASSQTGNGVEGYTF
CDR3nt: TGTGCCAGCAGCCAGACAGGGAACGGGGTGGAAGGCTACACCTTC

d_gene: TRBD2
j_gene: TRBJ2-3
v_gene: TRBV4-1
len: 17
CDR3aa: CASSQVGLAGGTDTQYF
CDR3nt: TGCGCCAGCAGCCAAGTTGGTCTAGCGGGGGGCACAGATACGCAGTATTTT

d_gene: TRBD1
j_gene: TRBJ2-7
v_gene: TRBV11-1
len: 15
CDR3aa: CASSPPWAGGNEQYF
CDR3nt: TGTGCCAGCAGCCCACCTTGGGCAGGGGGCAACGAGCAGTACTTC

d_gene: TRBD1
j_gene: TRBJ1-4
v_gene: TRBV7-9
len: 15
CDR3aa: CASSRDRATNEKLFF
CDR3nt: TGTGCCAGCAGCCGGGACAGGGCTACTAATGAAAAACTGTTTTTT

d_gene: .
j_gene: TRBJ2-7
v_gene: TRBV6-5
len: 15
CDR3aa: CASSYRRGLSYEQYF
CDR3nt: TGTGCCAGCAGTTACCGGCGGGGGCTCTCCTACGAGCAGTACTTC

d_gene: .
j_gene: TRBJ2-1
v_gene: TRBV11-2
len: 13
CDR3aa: CASSTGWGATQFF
CDR3nt: TGTGCCAGCAGCACCGGGTGGGGAGCGACGCAGTTCTTC

d_gene: TRBD2
j_gene: TRBJ2-1
v_gene: TRBV7-9
len: 16
CDR3aa: CATNRKVAGAPGEQFF
CDR3nt: TGTGCCACCAACCGAAAGGTAGCGGGGGCGCCCGGTGAGCAGTTCTTC

d_gene: TRBD1
j_gene: TRBJ1-4
v_gene: TRBV5-1
len: 15
CDR3aa: CASSPRQGLGEKLFF
CDR3nt: TGCGCCAGCAGCCCTCGACAGGGCTTGGGGGAAAAACTGTTTTTT

d_gene: .
j_gene: TRBJ1-2
v_gene: TRBV6-1
len: 12
CDR3aa: CASSEDRSGYTF
CDR3nt: TGTGCCAGCAGTGAAGACCGGAGTGGCTACACCTTC

d_gene: TRBD1
j_gene: TRBJ1-1
v_gene: TRBV6-5
len: 15
CDR3aa: CASSRQGATNTEAFF
CDR3nt: TGTGCCAGCAGTCGACAGGGGGCTACTAACACTGAAGCTTTCTTT

d_gene: .
j_gene: TRBJ1-4
v_gene: TRBV19
len: 15
CDR3aa: CASSSPGGANEKLFF
CDR3nt: TGTGCCAGTAGTAGCCCGGGAGGCGCTAATGAAAAACTGTTTTTT

d_gene: TRBD1
j_gene: TRBJ2-7
v_gene: TRBV5-6
len: 15
CDR3aa: CASSPRGQGGNEQYF
CDR3nt: TGTGCCAGCAGCCCGAGGGGACAGGGCGGGAACGAGCAGTACTTC

d_gene: .
j_gene: TRBJ2-5
v_gene: TRBV18
len: 15
CDR3aa: CASSPSMGDLETQYF
CDR3nt: TGTGCCAGCTCACCATCAATGGGAGACCTGGAGACCCAGTACTTC

d_gene: .
j_gene: TRBJ2-2
v_gene: TRBV10-3
len: 14
CDR3aa: CAISESGGTGELFF
CDR3nt: TGTGCCATCAGTGAGTCAGGAGGCACCGGGGAGCTGTTTTTT